Shown below are 27 T cell receptor beta chains from a single sample sequenced in a study of T cell clonality in common variable immunodeficiency. TCRdb keeps only in-frame clones here, not all; method: immunoSEQ multiplex PCR. Singletons are absent from the sample, which has tens of thousands of clones. Source material: peripheral blood mononuclear cells. The receptors come from a person aged 18 to 70 in good health.

This clone was seen at least ten times. CDR3 DNA (partial): TGTGCCAGCAGTTCAGGGGGCCCC. Translated: CASSSGGP. The full-length CDR3 reads as CASSSGGPLHF. V gene TRBV7-9 combines with J gene TRBJ1-6; 8 bases map to TRBD1. The read falls 3 residues short of the CDR3 end, and the missing part is taken from the germline J gene. The CDR3 is 11 residues long. CDR1 and CDR2 from the germline V gene are SEHNR and FQNEAQ (reference sequence).

A word on this clone: The observed sequence ends 3 residues before the CDR3 terminus, with the missing tail filled in from the germline J gene. This rearrangement joins TRBV7-9 to TRBJ2-7, with D possibly matching TRBD2 (5 bases). Germline V gene sequence: CDR1 SEHNR, CDR2 FQNEAQ (reference sequence). Trimming pared 5 bases from V and 6 bases from J, leaving 8 bases between. The CDR3 has 11 amino acids. CDR3 DNA (partial): TGTGCCAGCAGCGTCGGGGTCGAG. This sequence encodes CASSVGVE. The full-length CDR3 reads as CASSVGVEQYF. Complete variable domain (other parts from reference TRBV7-9 and TRBJ2-7): DTGVSQNPRHKITKRGQNVTFRCDPISEHNRLYWYRQTLGQGPEFLTYFQNEAQLEKSRLLSDRFSAERPKGSFSTLEIQRTEQGDSAMYLCASSVGVEQYFGPGTRLTVT.

Regarding this clone: The sequenced fragment ends 3 residues before the CDR3 boundary, so the rest is inferred from the germline J gene. The chain recombines TRBV6-2 or TRBV6-3 with TRBJ1-4, with a possible D match to TRBD1 (5 bases). The CDR3 is 15 residues long. Germline V gene sequence: CDR1 MNHEY, CDR2 SVGEGT. This chain's CDR3 is CASTKGGAGANVLFF. The covered CDR3 bases are TGTGCCAGCACCAAAGGAGGCGCTGGGGCCAACGTA.

The table lists this clone with many counts. The sequence runs out 3 residues before the end of the CDR3; the remainder is reconstructed from the germline J gene. J is TRBJ2-5 and V is TRBV7-3; the D is unclear. The CDR3 runs to 15 residues. V was pared by 0 bases and J by 5 bases, with 13 bases between. From germline, CDR1 is SGHTA and CDR2 FQGTGA. The sequenced part of the CDR3 DNA is TGTGCCAGCAGCTTAACGGCTGGGTTCGGGGAGACC. Its translation is CASSLTAGFGET. The full CDR3 sequence reads CASSLTAGFGETQYF.

This clone was found many times. Read data end 3 residues before the CDR3 end; the end is taken from the germline J gene. The chain is built from TRBV20-1 and TRBJ1-5; D is uncertain. Trimming took off 0 bases at V and 2 bases at J, with 11 bases between the two ends. The CDR3 loop spans 15 amino acids. CDR1 and CDR2 from the germline V gene are DFQATT and SNEGSKA (reference sequence). The DNA read from the CDR3 is TGCAGTGCTAGAGATGAGGTGAGGGGCAATCAGCCC. It translates to CSARDEVRGNQP. The whole CDR3 protein is CSARDEVRGNQPQHF.

In this sample, this clone turned up many times. The read falls 3 residues short of the CDR3 end, and the missing part is taken from the germline J gene. The chain links TRBV7-3 to TRBJ2-5, with 10 positions matching TRBD1. The CDR3 has 16 residues. V lost 4 bases to trimming and J lost 7 bases; unmatched junction nucleotides: 12. CDR1 is SGHTA, CDR2 FQGTGA, per germline. The covered CDR3 bases are TGTGCCAGCAGCTGGGCCGGGACAGGGGCTGGGATGACC. This gives the protein CASSWAGTGAGMT. The CDR3 as a whole reads CASSWAGTGAGMTQYF.

In its sample, this clone was seen a few times. Read coverage stops 3 residues before the CDR3 terminus; the germline J gene supplies the remainder. The chain couples TRBV11-3 to TRBJ2-5; D possibly corresponds to TRBD1 (5 bases). The CDR3 covers 14 residues. The V gene lost 3 bases and the J gene lost 5 bases, with 13 bases spanning the gap. From germline, CDR1 is SGHNT and CDR2 YENEEA. The CDR3 region is CASSLGGWGETQYF. The part of the CDR3 DNA that was read is TGTGCCAGCAGCTTGGGCGGCTGGGGCGAGACC.

This clone was detected ten times or more. A junction end diverges from the germline sequence, so it may reflect a read error. The read falls 3 residues short of the CDR3 end, and the missing part is taken from the germline J gene. The rearrangement links TRBV7-6 to TRBJ2-7, with 7 bases fitting TRBD1. CDR3 length equals 15 residues. Germline CDR1 is SGHVS and CDR2 is FNYEAQ. The CDR3 spells CASSLAGTEDHEQYF. The CDR3 DNA, read in part, is TGTGCCAGCAGTTTAGCCGGGACAGAGGACCACGAG.

This clone was recorded at least ten times. The read stops 3 residues short of the end of the CDR3; the missing end is completed from the germline J gene. V gene TRBV7-2 combines with J gene TRBJ2-1; D call uncertain. The CDR3 has 13 amino acids. V lost 2 bases and J lost 7, with 9 bases in between. The germline V gene has CDR1 SGHTA and CDR2 FQGNSA. This CDR3 reads CASSLPSRNEQFF. The CDR3 bases that were read are TGTGCCAGCAGCTTACCGTCGAGGAATGAG.

This clone was recorded many times. The read halts 3 residues ahead of the CDR3 end, with the missing end drawn from the germline J gene. The chain joins TRBV20-1 to TRBJ1-5; TRBD1 is a possible D gene (5 bases). The CDR3 contains 16 residues. CDR1 is DFQATT, CDR2 SNEGSKA, per germline (reference sequence). V dropped 2 bases and J dropped 5 bases, with 19 bases sitting between them. The CDR3 reads CSARKGRVYGDQPQHF. CDR3 DNA (partial): TGCAGTGCTAGAAAGGGCAGGGTGTATGGCGATCAGCCC.

This clone was seen at least ten times. The CDR3 extends 3 residues past the end of the read, so its final part is completed from the germline J gene. The chain couples TRBV5-1 to TRBJ2-3; D call uncertain. Germline-derived CDR1 and CDR2 are SGHRS and YFSETQ. This CDR3 has 15 residues. The V and J ends lost 2 bases and 3 bases respectively, with 13 bases between them. The covered CDR3 bases are TGCGCCAGCAGCTTTGGCAGGTCTCAGACAGATACG. Amino acids: CASSFGRSQTDT. The CDR3, in full, reads CASSFGRSQTDTQYF.

This clone was counted only a few times. The missing CDR3 end, 3 residues past where the read stops, is filled in from the germline J gene. The chain is built from TRBV30 and TRBJ2-2, with unresolved D. Germline V gene sequence: CDR1 GTSNPN, CDR2 SVGIG (reference sequence). This CDR3 has 13 residues. The CDR3 sequence is CAWRPDTREKLFF. The sequenced part of the CDR3 DNA is TGTGCCTGGAGGCCCGACACTCGTGAAAAG.

About this clone: Other DNA sequences from this sample encode an identical CDR3 as well. The DNA read from the CDR3 is TGTGCCTGGAGTGTTGGGGGGGGCGGGGACATT. Its translation: CAWSVGGGGDI. The full CDR3 reads CAWSVGGGGDIQYF. The chain joins TRBV30 to TRBJ2-4; D possibly corresponds to TRBD2 (7 bases). From the germline J gene comes the end of the CDR3, since the read stops 3 residues before it. V lost 0 bases and J lost 8, with 14 bases in between. The germline CDR1 and CDR2 sequences are GTSNPN and SVGIG (reference sequence). The CDR3 has 14 amino acids. The full variable domain, its missing parts supplied by reference TRBV30 and TRBJ2-4, is SQTIHQWPATLVQPVGSPLSLECTVEGTSNPNLYWYRQAAGRGLQLLFYSVGIGQISSEVPQNLSASRPQDRQFILSSKKLLLSDSGFYLCAWSVGGGGDIQYFGAGTRLSVL.

Many counts were recorded for this clone. The CDR3 extends 3 residues past the end of the read, so its final part is completed from the germline J gene. This chain joins TRBV7-2 and TRBJ1-1; D is perhaps TRBD1 (5 bases). The CDR3 is made up of 13 amino acids. Germline lookup yields CDR1 SGHTA and CDR2 FQGNSA. The V end was cut by 2 bases, the J end by 4 bases, with 8 bases between. The sequenced part of the CDR3 DNA is TGTGCCAGCAGCTTACAGGGAAGCACTGAA. As protein: CASSLQGSTE. The full CDR3 reads CASSLQGSTEAFF.

This clone was recorded many times. The read terminates 3 residues ahead of where the CDR3 ends, so the germline J gene completes it. The rearrangement joins TRBV18 to TRBJ2-3; 10 bases line up with TRBD1. After removal of 4 bases from V and 0 bases from J, the junction contained 1 base not matched to a gene. From germline, CDR1 is KGHSH and CDR2 LQKENI. This CDR3 has 15 residues. Here the CDR3 reads CASSQGQGSTDTQYF. The DNA read from the CDR3 is TGTGCCAGCTCACAGGGACAGGGGAGCACAGATACG. The whole variable domain, remainder taken from reference TRBV18 and TRBJ2-3, is NAGVMQNPRHLVRRRGQEARLRCSPMKGHSHVYWYRQLPEEGLKFMVYLQKENIIDESGMPKERFSAEFPKEGPSILRIQQVVRGDSAAYFCASSQGQGSTDTQYFGPGTRLTVL.

This clone has only a few counts. From the germline J gene comes the end of the CDR3, since the read stops 3 residues before it. The chain has TRBV19 and TRBJ1-1; TRBD1 matches at 8 bases. The CDR3 spans 14 residues. Germline loops: CDR1 LNHDA, CDR2 SQIVND (reference sequence). The J segment lost 1 base and the V segment lost 7 bases, leaving 5 bases of the junction unmatched. CDR3 amino acids: CASNQGAQNTEAFF. Incomplete CDR3 DNA: TGTGCCAGTAATCAGGGGGCGCAGAACACTGAA.

The table lists this clone with many counts. Read sequence stops 3 residues before the CDR3 end, and the germline J gene provides the missing end. The chain recombines TRBV19 with TRBJ1-4, with D possibly matching TRBD1 (5 bases). Trimming shortened V by 5 bases and J by 4 bases, and 11 bases separated the two germline ends. This CDR3 has 14 amino acids. Per the germline V gene, CDR1 is LNHDA and CDR2 is SQIVND (reference sequence). CDR3 bases read: TGTGCCAGTAGTCCGACAGCCGATAATGAAAAA. Its protein is CASSPTADNEK. The complete CDR3 reads CASSPTADNEKLFF.

This clone was seen ten or more times. The read finishes 3 residues shy of the CDR3 end, and the germline J gene is used to complete it. V gene TRBV7-9 combines with J gene TRBJ2-3; D gene ambiguous. The germline V gene has CDR1 SEHNR and CDR2 FQNEAQ (reference sequence). The CDR3 is made up of 14 amino acids. V shed 5 bases and J shed 2 bases, with 11 bases lying between them. The CDR3 sequence is CASSGDILTDTQYF. Incomplete CDR3 DNA: TGTGCCAGCAGCGGCGACATTCTCACAGATACG.

In this sample, this clone turned up many times. The CDR3 end falls 3 residues outside the read, so it is completed with the germline J gene. The chain links TRBV20-1 to TRBJ2-5; D is perhaps TRBD1 (6 bases). This CDR3 is 14 amino acids long. V was clipped by 5 bases and J by 7 bases, with 20 bases between them. The germline gives CDR1 DFQATT, CDR2 SNEGSKA (reference sequence). Partial CDR3 DNA: TGCAGTGCTCCTCTTCGAGGGGGTTCAGGGACC. It codes for CSAPLRGGSGT. The CDR3 as a whole reads CSAPLRGGSGTQYF.

As for this clone: The read ends 3 residues shy of where the CDR3 ends; the end is completed using the germline J gene. The chain combines TRBV7-2 with TRBJ1-2, with 9 positions matching TRBD1. CDR1 is SGHTA and CDR2 is FQGNSA in the germline V gene. The trim removed 0 bases at V and 1 base at J, leaving 0 bases unmatched. The CDR3 runs 15 residues. CDR3 loop: CASSLATGGNYGYTF. The DNA read from the CDR3 is TGTGCCAGCAGCTTAGCGACAGGGGGTAACTATGGC. Full variable domain (rest looked up from reference TRBV7-2 and TRBJ1-2): GAGVSQSPSNKVTEKGKDVELRCDPISGHTALYWYRQSLGQGLEFLIYFQGNSAPDKSGLPSDRFSAERTGGSVSTLTIQRTQQEDSAVYLCASSLATGGNYGYTFGSGTRLTVV.

This clone came up many times. The observed sequence ends 3 residues before the CDR3 terminus, with the missing tail filled in from the germline J gene. This chain links TRBV6-2 or TRBV6-3 with TRBJ2-7; D perhaps matches TRBD2 (6 bases). The germline V gene has CDR1 MNHEY and CDR2 SVGEGT. The CDR3 length is 15 residues. Trimming pared 0 bases from V and 1 base from J, leaving 10 bases between. Incomplete CDR3 DNA: TGTGCCAGCAGTTACTCTCAGGGAGGTTCCTACGAG. This encodes CASSYSQGGSYE. The full CDR3 protein is CASSYSQGGSYEQYF.

This clone has a count of ten or more. The missing CDR3 end, 3 residues past where the read stops, is filled in from the germline J gene. V usage is TRBV20-1 and J usage is TRBJ2-2; D possibly corresponds to TRBD1 (5 bases). The CDR3 runs to 13 residues. Germline lookup yields CDR1 DFQATT and CDR2 SNEGSKA (reference sequence). Trimming removed 4 bases from V and 3 bases from J, with 9 bases in between. The CDR3 bases that were read are TGCAGTGCTACGGACACGGACACCGGGGAG. Encoded protein: CSATDTDTGE. The full CDR3 reads CSATDTDTGELFF.

This clone was recorded at least ten times. Read data end 3 residues before the CDR3 end; the end is taken from the germline J gene. The chain carries TRBV5-1 and TRBJ1-1; tentative D call: TRBD1 (5 bases). Trimming stripped 0 bases from V and 2 bases from J, with 8 bases between. The germline V gene has CDR1 SGHRS and CDR2 YFSETQ. The CDR3 has 14 residues. The part of the CDR3 DNA that was read is TGCGCCAGCAGCTTGGGCGGGGGAAACACTGAA. It is translated as CASSLGGGNTE. The complete CDR3 protein is CASSLGGGNTEAFF.

This clone has at least ten counts. The CDR3 extends 3 residues past the end of the read, so its final part is completed from the germline J gene. V usage is TRBV2 and J usage is TRBJ1-2, with TRBD1 matching over 7 bases. CDR1 is SNHLY, CDR2 FYNNEI, per germline. CDR3 length: 14 residues. The V segment lost 7 bases and the J segment 7 bases; nucleotides outside the gene matches: 12. The chain's CDR3 is CASMGQPTIGGYTF. The DNA read from the CDR3 is TGTGCCAGCATGGGACAGCCAACTATAGGTGGC.

This clone appeared many times. The missing CDR3 end, 3 residues past where the read stops, is filled in from the germline J gene. This chain connects TRBV5-6 to TRBJ2-1; 9 bases fit TRBD2. The CDR3 extends over 14 amino acids. V shed 4 bases, J shed 5 bases, and the junction held 4 bases outside the gene matches. Germline values: CDR1 SGHDT, CDR2 YYEEEE. The CDR3 sequence is CASSMGLAHNEQFF. CDR3 DNA, as far as it was read: TGTGCCAGCAGCATGGGACTAGCCCACAATGAG.

In this sample, this clone turned up many times. The read halts 3 residues ahead of the CDR3 end, with the missing end drawn from the germline J gene. J is TRBJ1-4 and V is TRBV30, with TRBD1 as a possible D gene (5 bases). CDR3 length: 11 amino acids. Germline lookup yields CDR1 GTSNPN and CDR2 SVGIG (reference sequence). The sequenced CDR3 bases are TGTGCGCAGGGTTCTAATGAAAAA. Residues: CAQGSNEK. Given in full, the CDR3 is CAQGSNEKLFF.

As regards this clone: The read halts 3 residues ahead of the CDR3 end, with the missing end drawn from the germline J gene. V gene TRBV18 combines with J gene TRBJ1-5; 7 bases map to TRBD1. Germline V CDR1 and CDR2: KGHSH, LQKENI. V dropped 2 bases and J dropped 2; count of bases not matched to a gene: 6. The CDR3 sequence is 16 residues long. CDR3 amino acids: CASSPNRGGGNQPQHF. Partial CDR3 DNA: TGTGCCAGCTCACCAAACAGGGGAGGGGGCAATCAGCCC.